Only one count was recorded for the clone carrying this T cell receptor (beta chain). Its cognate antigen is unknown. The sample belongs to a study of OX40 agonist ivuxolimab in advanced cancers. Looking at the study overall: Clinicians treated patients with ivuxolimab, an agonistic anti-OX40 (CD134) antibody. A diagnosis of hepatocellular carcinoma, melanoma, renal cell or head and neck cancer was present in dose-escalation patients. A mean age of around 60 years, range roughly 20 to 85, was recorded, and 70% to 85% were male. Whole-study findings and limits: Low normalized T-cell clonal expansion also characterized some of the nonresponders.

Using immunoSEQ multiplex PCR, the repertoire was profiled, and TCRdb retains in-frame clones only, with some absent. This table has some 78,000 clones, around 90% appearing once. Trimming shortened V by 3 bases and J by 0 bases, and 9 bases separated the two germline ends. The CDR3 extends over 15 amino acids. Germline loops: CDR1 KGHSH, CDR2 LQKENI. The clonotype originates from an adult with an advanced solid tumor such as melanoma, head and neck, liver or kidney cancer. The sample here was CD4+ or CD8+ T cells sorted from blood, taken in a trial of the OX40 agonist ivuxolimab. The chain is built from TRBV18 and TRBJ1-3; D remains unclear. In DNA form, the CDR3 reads TGTGCCAGCTCACCCCCAGATCTCTCTGGAAACACCATATATTTT. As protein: CASSPPDLSGNTIYF.